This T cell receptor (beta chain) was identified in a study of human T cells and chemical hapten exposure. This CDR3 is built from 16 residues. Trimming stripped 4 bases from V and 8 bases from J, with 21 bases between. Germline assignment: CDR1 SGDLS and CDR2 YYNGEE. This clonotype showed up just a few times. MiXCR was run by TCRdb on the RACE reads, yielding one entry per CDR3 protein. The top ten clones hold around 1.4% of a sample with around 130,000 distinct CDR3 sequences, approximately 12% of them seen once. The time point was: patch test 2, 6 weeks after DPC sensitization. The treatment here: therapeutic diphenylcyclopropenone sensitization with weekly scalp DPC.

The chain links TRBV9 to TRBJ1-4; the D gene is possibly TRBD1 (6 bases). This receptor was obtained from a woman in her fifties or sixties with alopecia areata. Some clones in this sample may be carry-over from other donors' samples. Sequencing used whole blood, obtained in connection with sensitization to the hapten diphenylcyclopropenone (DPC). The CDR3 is CASSLGSGDPGEKLFF. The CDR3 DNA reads TGTGCCAGCAGCTTAGGTTCAGGGGACCCAGGGGAAAAACTGTTTTTT. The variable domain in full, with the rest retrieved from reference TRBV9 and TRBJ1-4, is DSGVTQTPKHLITATGQRVTLRCSPRSGDLSVYWYQQSLDQGLQFLIQYYNGEERAKGNILERFSAQQFPDLHSELNLSSLELGDSALYFCASSLGSGDPGEKLFFGSGTQLSVL.